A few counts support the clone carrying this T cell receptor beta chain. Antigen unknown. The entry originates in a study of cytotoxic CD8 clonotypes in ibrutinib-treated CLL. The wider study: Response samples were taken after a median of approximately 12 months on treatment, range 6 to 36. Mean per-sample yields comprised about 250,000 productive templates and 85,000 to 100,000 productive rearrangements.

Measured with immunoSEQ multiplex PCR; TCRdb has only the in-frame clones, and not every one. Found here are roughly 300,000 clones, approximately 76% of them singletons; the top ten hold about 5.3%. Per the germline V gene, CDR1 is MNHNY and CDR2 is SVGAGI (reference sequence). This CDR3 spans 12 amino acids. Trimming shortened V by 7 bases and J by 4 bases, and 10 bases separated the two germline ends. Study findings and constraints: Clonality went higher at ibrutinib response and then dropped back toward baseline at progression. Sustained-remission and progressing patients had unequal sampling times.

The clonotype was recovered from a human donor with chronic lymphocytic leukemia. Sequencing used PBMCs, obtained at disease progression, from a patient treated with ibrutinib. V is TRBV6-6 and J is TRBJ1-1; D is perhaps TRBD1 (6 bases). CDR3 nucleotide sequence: TGTGCCAGCACCATAGGGGGCACTGAAGCTTTCTTT. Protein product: CASTIGGTEAFF.